This record looks at one T cell receptor beta chain sequence and its context. As handled by the study authors: Amplification from reference gene primers served as the basis for estimated nucleated cell counts. Using immunoSEQ multiplex PCR, the repertoire was profiled, and TCRdb retains in-frame clones only, with some absent. V and J calls and clone size are those listed in that table; D and trimming were worked out from the DNA. The repertoire holds roughly 140,000 clones, with more than 85% as singletons. This sample stems from a study of blood T cell repertoires in COVID-19. Study summary: Nucleic acid was either cDNA or gDNA, and it came from T cells, B-cell-depleted T cells, or PBMCs.

The germline V gene encodes CDR1 SNHLY and CDR2 FYNNEI. The V gene end was trimmed by 5 bases and the J gene end by 0 bases; junction bases not matched to a gene: 4. This CDR3 region has 15 residues. What was sequenced was peripheral blood. V and J are TRBV2 and TRBJ2-3, with 8 bases that match TRBD2. This TCR came from a human donor in a cohort sampled during active COVID-19. This CDR3 is CASSFGGGSTDTQYF. In nucleotides, the CDR3 is TGTGCCAGCAGTTTCGGCGGGGGGAGCACAGATACGCAGTATTTT.